This TCR beta chain appears in the sequencing data of a study of T cells in Graves' hyperthyroidism and ophthalmopathy. V was clipped by 6 bases and J by 0 bases, with 6 bases between them. The germline CDR1 and CDR2 sequences are LNHDA and SQIVND (reference sequence). This CDR3 is 13 amino acids long. The table lists this clonotype with a few counts. Hyperthyroidism, newly diagnosed and lasting under 2 months, affected patients aged 18 to 65. Clinical symptoms, serum thyroxine and TRAb, thyroid ultrasound and orbital computed tomography together formed the diagnostic basis. RNA transcripts were the template for amplifying TCR beta CDR3 regions. The HTBI set primed first-round TCR CDR3 RT-PCR. TCRdb independently ran MiXCR on the multiplex PCR reads; one entry per CDR3 protein. The sample lists under 700,000 distinct CDR3 sequences, 46% occurring once.

The sequencing input was peripheral blood or thyroid tissue (not recorded which). V and J are TRBV19 and TRBJ1-5, with no clear D. The TCR originated in a woman in her late teens or twenties with Graves' hyperthyroidism. The CDR3 coding sequence is TGTGCCAGTAGGGTAAATAGCAATCAGCCCCAGCATTTT. Translated: CASRVNSNQPQHF.